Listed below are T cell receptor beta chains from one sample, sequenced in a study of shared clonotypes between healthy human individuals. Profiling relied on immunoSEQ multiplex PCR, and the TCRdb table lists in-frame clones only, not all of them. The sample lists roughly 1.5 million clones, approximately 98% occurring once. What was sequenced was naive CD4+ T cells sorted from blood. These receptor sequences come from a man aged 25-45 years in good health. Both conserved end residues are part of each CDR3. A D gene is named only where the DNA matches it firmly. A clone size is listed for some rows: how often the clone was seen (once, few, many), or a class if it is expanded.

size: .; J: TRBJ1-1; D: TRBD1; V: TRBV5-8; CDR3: CASSLWTGGTNTEAFF; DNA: TGTGCCAGCAGCTTGTGGACAGGGGGAACGAACACTGAAGCTTTCTTT
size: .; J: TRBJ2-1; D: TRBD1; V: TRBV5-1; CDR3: CASSPGTGVGEQFF; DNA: TGCGCCAGCAGCCCTGGGACAGGGGTTGGTGAGCAGTTCTTC
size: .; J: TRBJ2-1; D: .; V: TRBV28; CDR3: CASSSGQNNEQFF; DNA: TGTGCCAGCAGTTCCGGACAGAACAATGAGCAGTTCTTC
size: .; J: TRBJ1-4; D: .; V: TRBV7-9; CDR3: CASSFSSYEKLFF; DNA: TGTGCCAGCAGCTTTAGCAGCTACGAAAAACTGTTTTTT
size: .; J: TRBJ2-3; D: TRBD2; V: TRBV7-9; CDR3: CASSRGLGGYTDTQYF; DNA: TGTGCCAGCAGCCGAGGTCTGGGAGGGTACACAGATACGCAGTATTTT
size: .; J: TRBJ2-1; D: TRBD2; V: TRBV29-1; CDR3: CSGGLAEYNEQFF; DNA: TGCAGCGGCGGACTAGCAGAATACAATGAGCAGTTCTTC
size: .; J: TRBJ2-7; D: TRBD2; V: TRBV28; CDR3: CASRSHSRDYSYEQYF; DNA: TGTGCCAGCAGGTCCCATTCTCGGGACTACTCCTACGAGCAGTACTTC
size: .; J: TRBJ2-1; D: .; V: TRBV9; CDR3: CASSVGSGPSYNEQFF; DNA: TGTGCCAGCAGCGTAGGAAGCGGTCCCTCCTACAATGAGCAGTTCTTC
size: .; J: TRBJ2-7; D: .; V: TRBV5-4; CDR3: CASSGQISSYEQYF; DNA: TGTGCCAGCAGCGGACAGATCAGCTCCTACGAGCAGTACTTC
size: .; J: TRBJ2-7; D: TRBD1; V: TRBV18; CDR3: CASSPQSPGTESYEQYF; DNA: TGTGCCAGCTCACCACAGAGCCCCGGGACAGAGAGCTACGAGCAGTACTTC
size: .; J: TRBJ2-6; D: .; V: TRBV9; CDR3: CASSVGRAGANVLTF; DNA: TGTGCCAGCAGCGTAGGTAGGGCCGGGGCCAACGTCCTGACTTTC
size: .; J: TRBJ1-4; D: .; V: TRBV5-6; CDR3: CASSLSGIATNEKLFF; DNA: TGTGCCAGCAGCCTCTCTGGGATTGCAACTAATGAAAAACTGTTTTTT
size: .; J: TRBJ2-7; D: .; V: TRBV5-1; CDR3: CASSLLTGVSSYEQYF; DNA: TGCGCCAGCAGCCTACTAACGGGAGTGAGCTCCTACGAGCAGTACTTC
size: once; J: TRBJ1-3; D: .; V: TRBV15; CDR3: CATSRGDRYSGNTIYF; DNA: TGTGCCACCAGCAGAGGCGACCGTTACTCTGGAAACACCATATATTTT
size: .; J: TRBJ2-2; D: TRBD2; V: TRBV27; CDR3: CASSPLAGVKTGELFF; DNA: TGTGCCAGCAGTCCCCTAGCGGGAGTAAAGACCGGGGAGCTGTTTTTT
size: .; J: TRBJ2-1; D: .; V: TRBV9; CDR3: CASSVDPGPNNEQFF; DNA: TGTGCCAGCAGCGTAGATCCGGGACCGAACAATGAGCAGTTCTTC
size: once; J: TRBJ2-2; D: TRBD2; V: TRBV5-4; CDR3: CASSSRTSGRITGELFF; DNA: TGTGCCAGCAGCTCCCGTACTAGCGGGAGGATCACCGGGGAGCTGTTTTTT
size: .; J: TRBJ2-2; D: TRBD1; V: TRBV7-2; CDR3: CASSRRQGAGTGELFF; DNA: TGTGCCAGCAGCCGTCGACAGGGGGCGGGCACCGGGGAGCTGTTTTTT
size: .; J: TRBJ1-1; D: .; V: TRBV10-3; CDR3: CAIRQSLRTGTEAFF; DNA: TGTGCCATCAGGCAGTCTCTTCGGACGGGGACTGAAGCTTTCTTT
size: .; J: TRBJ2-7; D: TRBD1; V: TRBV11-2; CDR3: CASSFTPGGTGYYEQYF; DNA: TGTGCCAGCAGCTTCACCCCTGGGGGGACAGGGTATTACGAGCAGTACTTC
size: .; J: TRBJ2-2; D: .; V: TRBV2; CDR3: CASSEARTYTGELFF; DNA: TGTGCCAGCAGTGAGGCTAGGACGTACACCGGGGAGCTGTTTTTT
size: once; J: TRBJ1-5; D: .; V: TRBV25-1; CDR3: CASSEGDGRNQPQHF; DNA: TGTGCCAGCAGTGAGGGGGACGGCCGCAATCAGCCCCAGCATTTT
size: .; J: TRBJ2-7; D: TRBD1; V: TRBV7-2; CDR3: CASSLRQGSYEQYF; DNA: TGTGCCAGCAGCTTGAGACAGGGTTCCTACGAGCAGTACTTC
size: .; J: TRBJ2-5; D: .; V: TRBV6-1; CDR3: CASSRLGGWQETQYF; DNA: TGTGCCAGCAGCCGCCTGGGCGGGTGGCAAGAGACCCAGTACTTC
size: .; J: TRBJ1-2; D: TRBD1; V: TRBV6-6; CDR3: CASSYRDRERNYGYTF; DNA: TGTGCCAGCAGTTACCGTGACAGGGAAAGGAACTATGGCTACACCTTC
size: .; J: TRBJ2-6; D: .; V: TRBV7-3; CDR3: CASSLKGSGSGANVLTF; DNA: TGTGCCAGCAGCTTAAAGGGTTCGGGCTCTGGGGCCAACGTCCTGACTTTC
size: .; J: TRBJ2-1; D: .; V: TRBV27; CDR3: CASSFAAGFYNEQFF; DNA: TGTGCCAGCAGTTTTGCGGCTGGGTTCTACAATGAGCAGTTCTTC
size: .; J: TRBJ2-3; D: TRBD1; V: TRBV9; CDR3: CASSVKGALADTQYF; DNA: TGTGCCAGCAGCGTAAAGGGGGCACTGGCAGATACGCAGTATTTT
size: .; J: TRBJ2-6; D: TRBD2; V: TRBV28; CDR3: CASSVGLAGGLLAANVLTF; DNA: TGTGCCAGCAGTGTGGGACTAGCGGGAGGATTACTCGCGGCCAACGTCCTGACTTTC
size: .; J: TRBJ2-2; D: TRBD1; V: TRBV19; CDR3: CASSTRDRGSYTGELFF; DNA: TGTGCCAGTAGTACCCGGGACAGGGGGTCTTATACCGGGGAGCTGTTTTTT
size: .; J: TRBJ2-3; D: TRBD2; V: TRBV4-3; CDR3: CASSRTNAGVTQYF; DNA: TGCGCCAGCAGCCGGACCAACGCGGGAGTTACGCAGTATTTT
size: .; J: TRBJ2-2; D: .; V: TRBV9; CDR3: CASSVATGLLNTGELFF; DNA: TGTGCCAGCAGCGTAGCGACAGGTCTTTTGAACACCGGGGAGCTGTTTTTT
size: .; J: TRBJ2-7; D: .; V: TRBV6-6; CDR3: CASSRDGVLYEQYF; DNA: TGTGCCAGCAGCCGCGATGGTGTTCTCTACGAGCAGTACTTC
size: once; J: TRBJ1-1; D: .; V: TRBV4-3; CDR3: CASSQKAGTEAFF; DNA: TGCGCCAGCAGCCAAAAGGCCGGGACGGAAGCTTTCTTT
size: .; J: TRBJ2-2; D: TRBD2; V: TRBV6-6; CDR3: CASSYLVREGSGELFF; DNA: TGTGCCAGCAGTTACCTGGTGAGGGAGGGCTCCGGGGAGCTGTTTTTT
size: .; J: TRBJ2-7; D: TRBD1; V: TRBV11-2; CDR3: CASSLLGTGAYEQYF; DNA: TGTGCCAGCAGCTTACTCGGGACAGGAGCCTACGAGCAGTACTTC
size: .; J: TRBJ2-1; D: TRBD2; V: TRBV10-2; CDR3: CASSESKSGAGISNEQFF; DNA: TGCGCCAGCAGTGAGTCTAAATCAGGAGCGGGGATCAGCAATGAGCAGTTCTTC
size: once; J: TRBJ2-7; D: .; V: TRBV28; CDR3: CATRRVESYEQYF; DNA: TGTGCCACCCGGCGGGTAGAATCCTACGAGCAGTACTTC
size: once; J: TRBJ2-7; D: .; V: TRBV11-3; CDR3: CASSLDSYEQYF; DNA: TGTGCCAGCAGCTTAGACTCCTACGAGCAGTACTTC
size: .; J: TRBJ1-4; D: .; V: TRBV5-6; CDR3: CASSLLSGAGNEKLFF; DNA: TGTGCCAGCAGCCTCCTGTCAGGAGCGGGTAATGAAAAACTGTTTTTT
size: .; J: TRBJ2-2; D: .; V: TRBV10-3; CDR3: CATNRGRNTGELFF; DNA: TGTGCCACGAACCGGGGGAGAAACACCGGGGAGCTGTTTTTT
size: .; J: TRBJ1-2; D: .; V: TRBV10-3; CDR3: CAISDRALANYGYTF; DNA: TGTGCCATCAGTGATAGGGCCTTAGCTAACTATGGCTACACCTTC
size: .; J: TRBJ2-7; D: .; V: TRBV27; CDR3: CASRELGRIGGIYEQYF; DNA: TGTGCCAGCAGGGAGTTGGGACGAATCGGGGGCATCTACGAGCAGTACTTC
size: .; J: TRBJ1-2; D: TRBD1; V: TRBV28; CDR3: CASGTGTLWYGYTF; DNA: TGTGCCAGCGGGACAGGGACCTTATGGTATGGCTACACCTTC
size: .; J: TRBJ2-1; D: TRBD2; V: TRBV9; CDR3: CASSPEPGRGAYNEQFF; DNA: TGTGCCAGCAGCCCGGAGCCCGGGAGGGGGGCTTACAATGAGCAGTTCTTC
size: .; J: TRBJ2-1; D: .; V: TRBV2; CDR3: CASSVNEQFF; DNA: TGTGCCAGCAGTGTGAATGAGCAGTTCTTC
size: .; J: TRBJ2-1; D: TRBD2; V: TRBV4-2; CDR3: CASSLPGLAGDNEQFF; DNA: TGTGCCAGCAGCCTACCGGGACTAGCGGGTGACAATGAGCAGTTCTTC
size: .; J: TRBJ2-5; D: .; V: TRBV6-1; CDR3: CASSYRIQETQYF; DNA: TGTGCCAGCAGCTACAGGATCCAAGAGACCCAGTACTTC